These 29 T cell receptor beta chains share one sample of origin, sequenced in a study of blood T cell repertoires in COVID-19. Libraries were prepared by immunoSEQ multiplex PCR; TCRdb keeps only in-frame clonotypes and omits some of them. The table includes a few hundred thousand clones, 80% to 95% detected once. The sequenced sample consisted of PBMCs or T cells enriched from blood (not recorded which). All receptors derive from a woman aged 25 to 39 who had recovered from COVID-19.

The chain has TRBV5-4 and TRBJ2-3, with 10 bases that match TRBD2. V gave up 1 base and J gave up 7 bases; unmatched junction bases: 9. The CDR3 is made up of 16 amino acids. Germline V CDR1 and CDR2: SGHNT, YYREEE (reference sequence). CDR3 nucleotide sequence: TGTGCCAGCAGCTTGTGGAGCGGGGGGGCCGAGAATACGCAGTATTTT. Residues: CASSLWSGGAENTQYF. The full variable domain, rest sourced from reference TRBV5-4 and TRBJ2-3, is ETGVTQSPTHLIKTRGQQVTLRCSSQSGHNTVSWYQQALGQGPQFIFQYYREEENGRGNFPPRFSGLQFPNYSSELNVNALELDDSALYLCASSLWSGGAENTQYFGPGTRLTVL.

The genes are TRBV4-1 and TRBJ1-1; D uncertain. The germline V and J ends were trimmed by 6 bases and 0 bases, with 11 bases remaining between them. The CDR3 is 14 amino acids. CDR1 is MGHRA, CDR2 YSYEKL, per germline. The CDR3 region is CASSGRTLNTEAFF. In DNA form, the CDR3 reads TGCGCCAGCAGTGGCAGAACCTTGAACACTGAAGCTTTCTTT.

The chain combines TRBV6-2 or TRBV6-3 with TRBJ1-3, with D possibly matching TRBD1 (5 bases). The germline V and J ends were trimmed by 5 bases and 0 bases, with 20 bases remaining between them. Germline assignment: CDR1 MNHEY and CDR2 SVGEGT. The CDR3 consists of 18 residues. CDR3 amino acids: CASSPRPAGYGSGNTIYF. The CDR3 coding sequence is TGTGCCAGCAGTCCCCGGCCCGCAGGGTACGGCTCTGGAAACACCATATATTTT.

This clone turned up a few times. The rearrangement uses TRBV7-9 and TRBJ2-7; 7 bases fit TRBD1. J lost 9 bases, V lost 2 bases, and 10 bases had no gene match. The V gene's germline CDR1 is SEHNR and CDR2 FQNEAQ (reference sequence). There are 14 residues in the CDR3. CDR3 DNA sequence: TGTGCCAGCAGCTTATTAGGACAGGACCTACCGCAGTACTTC. Translated, it gives CASSLLGQDLPQYF. Complete variable domain (other parts from reference TRBV7-9 and TRBJ2-7): DTGVSQNPRHKITKRGQNVTFRCDPISEHNRLYWYRQTLGQGPEFLTYFQNEAQLEKSRLLSDRFSAERPKGSFSTLEIQRTEQGDSAMYLCASSLLGQDLPQYFGPGTRLTVT.

The gene calls are TRBV28 and TRBJ2-1; TRBD1 is a possible D gene (5 bases). Trimming removed 7 bases at V and 5 bases at J, with 15 bases between. The germline CDR1 and CDR2 sequences are MDHEN and SYDVKM. The CDR3 has 14 residues. The CDR3: CASTLWGANNEQFF. The CDR3 nucleotides read TGTGCCAGCACACTATGGGGCGCCAACAATGAGCAGTTCTTC.

The chain recombines TRBV7-3 with TRBJ2-3; possible D gene TRBD1, 6 bases. The germline CDR1 and CDR2 sequences are SGHTA and FQGTGA. The CDR3 has 15 residues. With 5 bases removed from V and 4 bases from J, the gap between germline ends came to 16 bases. Here the CDR3 reads CASSPRQGPSDTQYF. CDR3 bases: TGTGCCAGCAGCCCCCGTCAGGGGCCCTCAGATACGCAGTATTTT.

The chain uses TRBV4-2 and TRBJ2-7, with TRBD2 identical over 16 bases. Germline CDR1 LGHNA, CDR2 YNFKEQ. This CDR3 spans 18 amino acids. V dropped 0 bases and J dropped 3; count of bases not matched to a gene: 5. The CDR3 bases are TGTGCCAGCAGCCAAGAGGGACTAGCGGGAGGGGCCCTCTACGAGCAGTACTTC. Translating it yields CASSQEGLAGGALYEQYF.

This chain uses TRBV5-4 with TRBJ2-7; 11 bases are shared with TRBD2. CDR1 SGHNT and CDR2 YYREEE come from the germline V gene (reference sequence). Unmatched junction bases numbered 7, after V lost 0 bases and J lost 8 bases. The CDR3 loop spans 15 amino acids. CDR3 region: CASSLEVSGRAKQYF. The CDR3 DNA is TGTGCCAGCAGCTTGGAGGTTAGCGGGAGGGCCAAGCAGTACTTC.

This clone was recorded a few times. The junction differs from germline at one of its ends, possibly a read error. The chain links TRBV7-7 to TRBJ2-1, with TRBD1 matching 10 bases. The germline gives CDR1 SSHAT, CDR2 FNYEAQ (reference sequence). The CDR3 consists of 15 residues. The CDR3 DNA follows: TGTGCTAGCAGCCGGGACAGGGGTAGGAATAATGAGCAGTTCTTC. This gives the protein CASSRDRGRNNEQFF.

The rearrangement uses TRBV19 and TRBJ2-7; a weak D match, TRBD1 (5 bases). Germline-derived CDR1 and CDR2 are LNHDA and SQIVND (reference sequence). The CDR3 consists of 14 residues. The ends were cut back, 3 bases at V and 5 bases at J, with 14 bases in the middle. The CDR3 loop reads CASSISLGVNEQYF. The CDR3 nucleotides read TGTGCCAGTAGTATTTCCCTAGGGGTAAACGAGCAGTACTTC.

Concerning this clone itself: At the DNA level, this CDR3 is encoded by other sequences in the same sample as well. The rearrangement joins TRBV28 to TRBJ2-7; D is undetermined. Germline CDR1 and CDR2: MDHEN and SYDVKM. The CDR3 is made up of 12 amino acids. V lost 6 bases, J lost 4 bases, and 10 bases lay in between. CDR3 sequence reads: CASSLQAYEQYF. The CDR3 bases are TGTGCCAGCAGCTTACAAGCGTACGAGCAGTACTTC.

Of note for this clone: The sample has other DNA sequences that encode this CDR3 too. This rearrangement joins TRBV28 to TRBJ1-5; D is ambiguous. This CDR3 has 15 amino acids. V gave up 3 bases and J gave up 0 bases, with 9 bases separating them. In germline, CDR1 is MDHEN, CDR2 SYDVKM. In nucleotides, the CDR3 is TGTGCCAGCAGTTTCGGCGGTTATAGCAATCAGCCCCAGCATTTT. Translating it yields CASSFGGYSNQPQHF.

The rearrangement uses TRBV28 and TRBJ1-1; weak D call: TRBD1 (5 bases). This CDR3 is 13 amino acids long. Germline CDR1 is MDHEN and CDR2 is SYDVKM. CDR3 loop: CAHGRGRNTEAFF. The CDR3 coding sequence is TGTGCTCATGGGAGGGGCCGGAACACTGAAGCTTTCTTT. The full variable domain, in which reference TRBV28 and TRBJ1-1 provide the parts outside the CDR3, is DVKVTQSSRYLVKRTGEKVFLECVQDMDHENMFWYRQDPGLGLRLIYFSYDVKMKEKGDIPEGYSVSREKKERFSLILESASTNQTSMYLCAHGRGRNTEAFFGQGTRLTVV.

This rearrangement joins TRBV9 to TRBJ1-2, with 9 bases matching TRBD1. The CDR3 sequence is 15 residues long. Germline CDR1 and CDR2: SGDLS and YYNGEE. V lost 4 bases, J lost 4 bases, and 8 bases stayed unmatched. For the CDR3, the DNA is TGTGCCAGCAGCCCCGGGACAGGGCCGGCCTATGGCTACACCTTC. It codes for CASSPGTGPAYGYTF. The full variable domain, in which reference TRBV9 and TRBJ1-2 provide the parts outside the CDR3, is DSGVTQTPKHLITATGQRVTLRCSPRSGDLSVYWYQQSLDQGLQFLIQYYNGEERAKGNILERFSAQQFPDLHSELNLSSLELGDSALYFCASSPGTGPAYGYTFGSGTRLTVV.

This clone was recorded once. The V and J genes are TRBV7-2 and TRBJ2-1, with a possible D match to TRBD2 (5 bases). V gave up 3 bases and J gave up 7 bases, with 19 bases separating them. The CDR3 sequence is 16 residues long. Germline-derived CDR1 and CDR2 are SGHTA and FQGNSA. In DNA form, the CDR3 reads TGTGCCAGCAGCTTTACGAGCGGTCTTGGTGGGAATGAGCAGTTCTTC. Protein product: CASSFTSGLGGNEQFF.

The CDR3: CASSVTGAITLNTEAFF. For the CDR3, the DNA is TGTGCCAGCTCAGTTACAGGGGCGATTACATTGAACACTGAAGCTTTCTTT. This chain joins TRBV18 and TRBJ1-1; TRBD1 matches at 7 bases. This CDR3 contains 17 residues. The V gene's germline CDR1 is KGHSH and CDR2 LQKENI. The trim removed 5 bases at V and 0 bases at J, leaving 12 bases unmatched.

This chain joins TRBV3-1 (or the pseudogene TRBV3-2) and TRBJ2-7; 7 bases agree with TRBD2. There are 14 residues in the CDR3. Losses at the gene ends were 4 bases for V and 5 bases for J; bases not matched to a gene: 8. Germline V gene sequence: CDR1 LGHDT, CDR2 YNNKEL (reference sequence). CDR3 in DNA: TGTGCCAGCAGCCTTCGGGGGAGGGCGAACGAGCAGTACTTC. Encoded protein: CASSLRGRANEQYF.

The chain joins TRBV18 to TRBJ2-1, with D tentatively TRBD1 (5 bases). Germline V lookup: CDR1 KGHSH, CDR2 LQKENI. There are 13 residues in the CDR3. Trimming cost V 3 bases and J 4 bases, with 7 bases left between them. The CDR3: CASSPDTYNEQFF. The CDR3 bases are TGTGCCAGCTCACCGGACACATACAATGAGCAGTTCTTC.

This chain uses TRBV5-1 with TRBJ2-3; 8 bases line up with TRBD2. The CDR3 covers 14 residues. V shed 7 bases, J shed 0 bases, and the junction held 4 bases outside the gene matches. Germline-derived CDR1 and CDR2 are SGHRS and YFSETQ. The CDR3 DNA follows: TGCGCCAGCGGACGGGAGGGAAGCACAGATACGCAGTATTTT. Protein sequence: CASGREGSTDTQYF.

The chain has TRBV28 and TRBJ1-1, with D unresolved. Trimming pared 3 bases from V and 1 base from J, leaving 6 bases between. CDR1 and CDR2 (germline): MDHEN, SYDVKM. The CDR3 is 13 residues long. CDR3 in amino acids: CASSLSWNTEAFF. The CDR3 region has the DNA TGTGCCAGCAGTTTGAGCTGGAACACTGAAGCTTTCTTT.

The V and J genes are TRBV6-2 or TRBV6-3 and TRBJ2-3; D may be TRBD2 (6 bases). V dropped 0 bases and J dropped 0 bases, with 16 bases sitting between them. The CDR3 totals 18 residues. Germline V gives CDR1 MNHEY, CDR2 SVGEGT. The DNA of the CDR3 is TGTGCCAGCAGTTACTCCTTCGGGAGAGCTCCTAGCACAGATACGCAGTATTTT. Protein sequence: CASSYSFGRAPSTDTQYF.

The chain employs TRBV5-4 and TRBJ2-3; 8 nucleotides agree with TRBD2. J gave up 6 bases and V 5 bases, and 5 bases lay outside the gene matches. This CDR3 has 13 amino acids. The germline gives CDR1 SGHNT, CDR2 YYREEE (reference sequence). The CDR3 here is CASRGTGGDTQYF. For the CDR3, the DNA is TGTGCCAGCAGGGGGACGGGGGGGGATACGCAGTATTTT.

The genes are TRBV4-1 and TRBJ1-5; 7 bases map to TRBD1. V lost 1 base to trimming and J lost 2 bases; unmatched junction nucleotides: 8. The germline V gene has CDR1 MGHRA and CDR2 YSYEKL. The CDR3 loop spans 17 amino acids. The CDR3 sequence: CASSQVRGRRGNQPQHF. CDR3 sequence (DNA): TGCGCCAGCAGCCAAGTAAGGGGGCGCCGCGGCAATCAGCCCCAGCATTTT.

V gene TRBV28 combines with J gene TRBJ1-3; 7 nucleotides line up with TRBD1. The V gene end was trimmed by 4 bases and the J gene end by 4 bases; junction bases not matched to a gene: 4. The V gene's germline CDR1 is MDHEN and CDR2 SYDVKM. The CDR3 is 14 amino acids. CDR3 region: CASSSTGQGNTIYF. In nucleotides, the CDR3 is TGTGCCAGCAGTTCCACGGGACAGGGAAACACCATATATTTT. Full variable domain (rest looked up from reference TRBV28 and TRBJ1-3): DVKVTQSSRYLVKRTGEKVFLECVQDMDHENMFWYRQDPGLGLRLIYFSYDVKMKEKGDIPEGYSVSREKKERFSLILESASTNQTSMYLCASSSTGQGNTIYFGEGSWLTVV.

This chain connects TRBV5-1 to TRBJ2-1; 10 nucleotides line up with TRBD2. Germline values: CDR1 SGHRS, CDR2 YFSETQ. V lost 3 bases, J lost 7 bases, and 13 bases stayed unmatched. The CDR3 extends over 17 amino acids. As DNA, the CDR3 is TGCGCCAGCAGCTCGCTAGGAAGGACTAGCGGATCAAATGAGCAGTTCTTC. Its protein product is CASSSLGRTSGSNEQFF.

The chain carries TRBV6-2 or TRBV6-3 and TRBJ2-7; D gene ambiguous. V dropped 6 bases and J dropped 6 bases, with 18 bases sitting between them. Germline V CDR1 and CDR2: MNHEY, SVGEGT. The CDR3 runs to 14 residues. CDR3 region: CASSQVLRPGEQYF. CDR3 bases: TGTGCCAGCAGCCAAGTCCTCCGCCCCGGCGAGCAGTACTTC.

By frequency in the sample, this clone is medium-sized. The V and J genes are TRBV18 and TRBJ1-4; D unclear. The germline V gene has CDR1 KGHSH and CDR2 LQKENI. The V end was cut by 1 base, the J end by 6 bases, with 6 bases between. The CDR3 has 13 amino acids. This CDR3 is CASSPRQDEKLFF. The CDR3 DNA is TGTGCCAGCTCACCACGGCAGGATGAAAAACTGTTTTTT.

J is TRBJ1-1 and V is TRBV5-6; D is unresolved. Per the germline V gene, CDR1 is SGHDT and CDR2 is YYEEEE. This CDR3 is 13 amino acids long. Trimming took 1 base from V and 0 from J, leaving 4 bases between them. The CDR3 sequence: CASSLTLNTEAFF. Written as DNA, the CDR3 is TGTGCCAGCAGCTTGACACTGAACACTGAAGCTTTCTTT.

This rearrangement joins TRBV7-2 to TRBJ2-7; possible D gene TRBD2, 6 bases. V lost 3 bases and J lost 0, with 9 bases in between. From germline, CDR1 is SGHTA and CDR2 FQGNSA. This CDR3 region has 14 residues. The CDR3 reads CASSLLASSYEQYF. The CDR3 DNA follows: TGTGCCAGCAGCTTGCTAGCGTCCTCCTACGAGCAGTACTTC.